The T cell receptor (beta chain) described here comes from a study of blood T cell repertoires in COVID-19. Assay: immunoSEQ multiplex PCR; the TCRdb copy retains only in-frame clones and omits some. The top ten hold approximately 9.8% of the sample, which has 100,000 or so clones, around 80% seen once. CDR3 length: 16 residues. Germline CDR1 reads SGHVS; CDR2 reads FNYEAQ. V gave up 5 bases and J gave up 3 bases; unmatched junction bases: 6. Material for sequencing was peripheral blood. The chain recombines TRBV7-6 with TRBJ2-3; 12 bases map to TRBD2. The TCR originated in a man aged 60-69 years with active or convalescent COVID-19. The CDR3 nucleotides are TGTGCCAGCAGCACGGCCGGGACTAGCGGGACAGATACGCAGTATTTT. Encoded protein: CASSTAGTSGTDTQYF.